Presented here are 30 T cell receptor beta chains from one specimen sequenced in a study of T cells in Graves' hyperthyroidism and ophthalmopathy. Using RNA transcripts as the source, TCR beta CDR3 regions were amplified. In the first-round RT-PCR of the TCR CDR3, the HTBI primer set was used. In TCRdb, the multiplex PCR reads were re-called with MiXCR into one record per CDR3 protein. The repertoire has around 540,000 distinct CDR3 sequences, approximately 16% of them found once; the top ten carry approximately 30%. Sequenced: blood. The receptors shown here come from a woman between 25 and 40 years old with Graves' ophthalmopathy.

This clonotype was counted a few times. The CDR3 loop reads CASSPLPSGSREAGELFF. The DNA for the CDR3 is TGTGCCAGCTCACCCCTCCCTAGCGGGAGCCGGGAAGCCGGGGAGCTGTTTTTT. The chain links TRBV18 to TRBJ2-2; 10 positions agree with TRBD2. The germline V gene has CDR1 KGHSH and CDR2 LQKENI. J was trimmed by 6 bases and V by 3 bases; bases with no gene match: 13. This CDR3 has 18 residues.

The CDR3 region is CASSLSGIAYEQYF. The CDR3 DNA reads as TGTGCCAGCAGTTTATCAGGAATTGCCTACGAGCAGTACTTC. The chain links TRBV2 to TRBJ2-7; no firm D call. Looked up from germline, CDR1 is SNHLY and CDR2 is FYNNEI. Trimming pared 5 bases from V and 2 bases from J, leaving 13 bases between. This CDR3 has 14 amino acids.

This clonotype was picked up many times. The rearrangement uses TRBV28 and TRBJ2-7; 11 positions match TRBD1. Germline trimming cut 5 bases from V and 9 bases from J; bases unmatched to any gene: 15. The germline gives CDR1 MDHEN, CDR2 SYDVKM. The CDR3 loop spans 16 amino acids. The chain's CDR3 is CASSPTGGTGGLWQYF. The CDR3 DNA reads TGTGCCAGCAGTCCCACCGGCGGGACAGGGGGTTTGTGGCAGTACTTC.

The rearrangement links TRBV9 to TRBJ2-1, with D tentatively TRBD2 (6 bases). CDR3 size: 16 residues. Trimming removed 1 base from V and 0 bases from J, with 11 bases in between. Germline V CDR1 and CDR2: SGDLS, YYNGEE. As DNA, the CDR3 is TGTGCCAGCAGCGTACGGGATAGCGGCTCCTACAATGAGCAGTTCTTC. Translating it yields CASSVRDSGSYNEQFF. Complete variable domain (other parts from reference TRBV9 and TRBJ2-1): DSGVTQTPKHLITATGQRVTLRCSPRSGDLSVYWYQQSLDQGLQFLIQYYNGEERAKGNILERFSAQQFPDLHSELNLSSLELGDSALYFCASSVRDSGSYNEQFFGPGTRLTVL.

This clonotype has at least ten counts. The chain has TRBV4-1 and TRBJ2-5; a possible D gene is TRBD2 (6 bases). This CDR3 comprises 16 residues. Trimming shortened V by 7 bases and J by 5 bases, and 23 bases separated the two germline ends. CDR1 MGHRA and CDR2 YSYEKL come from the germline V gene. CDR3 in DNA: TGCGCCAGCACCTCTTTGTTGGGCCGGGGAGGTGAGACCCAGTACTTC. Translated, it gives CASTSLLGRGGETQYF.

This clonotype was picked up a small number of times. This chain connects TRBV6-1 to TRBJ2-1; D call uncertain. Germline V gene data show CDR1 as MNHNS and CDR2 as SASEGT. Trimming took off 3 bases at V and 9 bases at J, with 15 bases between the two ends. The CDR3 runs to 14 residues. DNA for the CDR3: TGTGCCAGCAGTGAGAGACGGCAGGTCGGTGAGCAGTTCTTC. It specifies CASSERRQVGEQFF.

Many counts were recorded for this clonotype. The CDR3 loop reads CASSEFKQGYPNEQYF. The CDR3 DNA follows: TGTGCCAGCAGTGAATTTAAACAGGGATACCCGAACGAGCAGTACTTC. The chain uses TRBV6-1 and TRBJ2-7, with D possibly being TRBD1 (6 bases). V gave up 2 bases and J gave up 5 bases, with 19 bases separating them. The CDR3 consists of 16 residues. The germline V gene has CDR1 MNHNS and CDR2 SASEGT.

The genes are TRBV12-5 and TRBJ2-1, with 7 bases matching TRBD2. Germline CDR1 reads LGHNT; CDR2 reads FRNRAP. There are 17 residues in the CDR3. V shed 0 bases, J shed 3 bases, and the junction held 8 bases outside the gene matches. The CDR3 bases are TGTGCTAGTGGTTTGGTATTGGCGGGAGCCTACTACAATGAGCAGTTCTTC. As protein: CASGLVLAGAYYNEQFF.

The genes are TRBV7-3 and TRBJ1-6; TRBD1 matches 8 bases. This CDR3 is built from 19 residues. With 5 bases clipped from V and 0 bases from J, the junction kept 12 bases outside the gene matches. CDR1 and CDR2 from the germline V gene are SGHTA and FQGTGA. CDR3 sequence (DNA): TGTGCCAGCAGCCACATAAGACAGGGGCCGAGCTCCTATAATTCACCCCTCCACTTT. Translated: CASSHIRQGPSSYNSPLHF.

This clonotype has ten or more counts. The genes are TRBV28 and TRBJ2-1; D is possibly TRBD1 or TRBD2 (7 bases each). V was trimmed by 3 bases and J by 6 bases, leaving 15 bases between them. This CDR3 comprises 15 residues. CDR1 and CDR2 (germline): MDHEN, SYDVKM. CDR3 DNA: TGTGCCAGCAGTTTCGGTCAGGGGGGGGGCAATGAGCAGTTCTTC. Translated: CASSFGQGGGNEQFF.

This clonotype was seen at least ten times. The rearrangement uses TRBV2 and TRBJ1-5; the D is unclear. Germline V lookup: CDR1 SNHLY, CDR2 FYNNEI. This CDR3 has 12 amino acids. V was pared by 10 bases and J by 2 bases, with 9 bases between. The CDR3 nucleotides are TGTGCCACCGGCGGGGGCAATCAGCCCCAGCATTTT. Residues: CATGGGNQPQHF. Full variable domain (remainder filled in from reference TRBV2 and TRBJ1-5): EPEVTQTPSHQVTQMGQEVILRCVPISNHLYFYWYRQILGQKVEFLVSFYNNEISEKSEIFDDQFSVERPDGSNFTLKIRSTKLEDSAMYFCATGGGNQPQHFGDGTRLSIL.

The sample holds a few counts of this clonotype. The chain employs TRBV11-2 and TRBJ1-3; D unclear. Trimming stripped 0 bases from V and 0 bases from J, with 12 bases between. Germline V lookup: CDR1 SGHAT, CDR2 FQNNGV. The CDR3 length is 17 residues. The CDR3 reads CASSLDLTSVSGNTIYF. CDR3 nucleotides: TGTGCCAGCAGCTTAGATTTGACGAGTGTCTCTGGAAACACCATATATTTT.

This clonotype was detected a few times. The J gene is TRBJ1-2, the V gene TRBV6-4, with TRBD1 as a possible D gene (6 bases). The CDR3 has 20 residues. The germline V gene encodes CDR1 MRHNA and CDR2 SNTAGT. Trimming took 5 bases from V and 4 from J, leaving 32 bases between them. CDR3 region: CASSPPHTSGQKSRGYGYTF. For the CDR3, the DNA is TGTGCCAGCAGTCCACCGCACACCTCCGGACAGAAGTCTAGGGGCTATGGCTACACCTTC.

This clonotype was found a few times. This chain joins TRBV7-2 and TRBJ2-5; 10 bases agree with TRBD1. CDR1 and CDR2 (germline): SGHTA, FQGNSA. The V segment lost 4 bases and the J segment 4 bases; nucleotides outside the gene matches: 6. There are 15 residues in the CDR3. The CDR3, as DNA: TGTGCCAGCAGCTCTTGGGGACAGGGGAGAGAGACCCAGTACTTC. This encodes CASSSWGQGRETQYF. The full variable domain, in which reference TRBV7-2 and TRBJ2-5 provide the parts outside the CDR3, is GAGVSQSPSNKVTEKGKDVELRCDPISGHTALYWYRQSLGQGLEFLIYFQGNSAPDKSGLPSDRFSAERTGGSVSTLTIQRTQQEDSAVYLCASSSWGQGRETQYFGPGTRLLVL.

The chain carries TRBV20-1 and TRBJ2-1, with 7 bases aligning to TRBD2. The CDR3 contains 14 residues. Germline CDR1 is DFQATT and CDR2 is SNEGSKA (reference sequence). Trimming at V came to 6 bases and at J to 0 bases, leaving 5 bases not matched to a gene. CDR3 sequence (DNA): TGCAGTGCCGAGGGAGGGAGCTCCTACAATGAGCAGTTCTTC. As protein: CSAEGGSSYNEQFF.

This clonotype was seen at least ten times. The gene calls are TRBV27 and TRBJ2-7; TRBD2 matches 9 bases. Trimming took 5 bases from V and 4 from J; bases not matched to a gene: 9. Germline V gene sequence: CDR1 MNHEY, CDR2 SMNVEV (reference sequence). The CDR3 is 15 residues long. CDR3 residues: CASSPTSGLVYEQYF. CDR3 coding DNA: TGTGCCAGCAGTCCTACTAGCGGGCTGGTGTACGAGCAGTACTTC.

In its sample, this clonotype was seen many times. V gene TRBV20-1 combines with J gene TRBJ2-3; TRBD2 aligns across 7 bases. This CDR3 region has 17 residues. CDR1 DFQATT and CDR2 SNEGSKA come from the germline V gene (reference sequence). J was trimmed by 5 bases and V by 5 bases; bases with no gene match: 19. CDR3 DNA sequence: TGCAGTGCTCCGGGTACCTTTAGCGGGCGAGAGCGAGATACGCAGTATTTT. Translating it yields CSAPGTFSGRERDTQYF.

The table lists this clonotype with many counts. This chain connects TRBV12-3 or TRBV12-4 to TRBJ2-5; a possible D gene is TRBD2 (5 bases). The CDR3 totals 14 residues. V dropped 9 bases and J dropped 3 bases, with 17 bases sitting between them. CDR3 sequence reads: CASRQASRKETQYF. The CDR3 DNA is TGTGCCAGTCGCCAGGCTAGCAGAAAAGAGACCCAGTACTTC.

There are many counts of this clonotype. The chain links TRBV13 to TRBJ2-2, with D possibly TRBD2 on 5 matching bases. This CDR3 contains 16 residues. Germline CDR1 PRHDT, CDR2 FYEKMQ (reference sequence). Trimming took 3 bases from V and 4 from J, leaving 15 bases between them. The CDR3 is CASSFPGKAITGELFF. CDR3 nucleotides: TGTGCCAGCAGCTTCCCCGGGAAAGCCATCACCGGGGAGCTGTTTTTT. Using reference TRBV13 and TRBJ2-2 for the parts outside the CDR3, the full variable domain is AAGVIQSPRHLIKEKRETATLKCYPIPRHDTVYWYQQGPGQDPQFLISFYEKMQSDKGSIPDRFSAQQFSDYHSELNMSSLELGDSALYFCASSFPGKAITGELFFGEGSRLTVL.

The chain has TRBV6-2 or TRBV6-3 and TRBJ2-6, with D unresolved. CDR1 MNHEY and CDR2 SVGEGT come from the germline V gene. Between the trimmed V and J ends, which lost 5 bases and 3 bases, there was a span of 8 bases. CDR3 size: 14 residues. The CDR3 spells CASSPTLGANVLTF. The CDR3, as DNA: TGTGCCAGCAGTCCAACTCTTGGGGCCAACGTCCTGACTTTC.

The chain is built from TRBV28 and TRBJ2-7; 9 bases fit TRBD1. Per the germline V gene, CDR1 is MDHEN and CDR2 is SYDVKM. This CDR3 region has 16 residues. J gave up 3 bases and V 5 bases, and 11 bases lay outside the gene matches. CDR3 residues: CASSQITGGVIYEQYF. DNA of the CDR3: TGTGCCAGCAGTCAGATAACAGGGGGCGTTATCTACGAGCAGTACTTC.

This CDR3 is CASRKKGDREFTDTQYF. The CDR3 DNA reads TGCGCCAGCAGGAAAAAAGGGGACCGAGAATTCACAGATACGCAGTATTTT. The chain recombines TRBV4-3 with TRBJ2-3; D may be TRBD1 or TRBD2 (5 bases each). Trimming left V 6 bases short and J 2 bases short, with 21 bases between. This CDR3 has 17 amino acids. Germline V gene sequence: CDR1 LGHNA, CDR2 YSLEER.

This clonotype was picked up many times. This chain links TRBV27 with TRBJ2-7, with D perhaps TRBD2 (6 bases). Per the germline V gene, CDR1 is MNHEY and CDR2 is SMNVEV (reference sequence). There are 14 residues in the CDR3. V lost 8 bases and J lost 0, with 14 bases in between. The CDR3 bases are TGTGCCAGCGCCCGGGCTAGCGTCTCCTACGAGCAGTACTTC. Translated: CASARASVSYEQYF.

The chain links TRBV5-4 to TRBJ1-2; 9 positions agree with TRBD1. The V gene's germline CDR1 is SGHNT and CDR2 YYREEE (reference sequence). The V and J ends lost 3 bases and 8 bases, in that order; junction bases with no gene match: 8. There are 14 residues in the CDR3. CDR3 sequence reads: CASSSDRGMGGYTF. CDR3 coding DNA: TGTGCCAGCAGCTCGGACAGGGGCATGGGGGGCTACACCTTC.

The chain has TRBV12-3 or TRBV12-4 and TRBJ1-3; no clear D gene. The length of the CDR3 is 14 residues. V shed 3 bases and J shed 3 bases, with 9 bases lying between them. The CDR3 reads CASSFGRRGNTIYF. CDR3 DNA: TGTGCCAGCAGTTTTGGGCGGCGTGGAAACACCATATATTTT.

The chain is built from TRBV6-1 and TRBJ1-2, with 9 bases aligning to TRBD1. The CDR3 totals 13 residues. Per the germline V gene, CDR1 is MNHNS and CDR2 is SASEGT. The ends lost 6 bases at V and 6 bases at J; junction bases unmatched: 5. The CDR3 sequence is CASSKGQGDGYTF. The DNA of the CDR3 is TGTGCCAGCAGCAAGGGACAGGGTGATGGCTACACCTTC.

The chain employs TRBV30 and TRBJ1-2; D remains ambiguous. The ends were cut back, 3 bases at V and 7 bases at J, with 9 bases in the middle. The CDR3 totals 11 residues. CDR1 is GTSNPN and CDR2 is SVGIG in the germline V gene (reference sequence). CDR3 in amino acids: CAWRGSLGYTF. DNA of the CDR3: TGTGCCTGGAGGGGATCTCTTGGCTACACCTTC.

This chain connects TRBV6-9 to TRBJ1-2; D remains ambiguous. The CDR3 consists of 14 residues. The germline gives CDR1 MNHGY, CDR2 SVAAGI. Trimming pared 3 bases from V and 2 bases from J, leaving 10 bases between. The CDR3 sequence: CASSYTPENYGYTF. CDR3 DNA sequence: TGTGCCAGCAGTTACACTCCAGAAAACTATGGCTACACCTTC.

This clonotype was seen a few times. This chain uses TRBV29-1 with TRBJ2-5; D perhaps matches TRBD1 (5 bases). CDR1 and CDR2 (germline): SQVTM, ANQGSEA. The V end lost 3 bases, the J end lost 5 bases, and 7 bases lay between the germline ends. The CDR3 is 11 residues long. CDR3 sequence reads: CSVDRAETQYF. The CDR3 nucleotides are TGCAGCGTTGACAGGGCCGAGACCCAGTACTTC.

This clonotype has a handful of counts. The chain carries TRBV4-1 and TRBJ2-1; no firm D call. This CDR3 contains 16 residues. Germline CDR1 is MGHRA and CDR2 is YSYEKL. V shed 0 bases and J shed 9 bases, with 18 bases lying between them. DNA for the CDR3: TGCGCCAGCAGCCAAGATTGGCGGATGGGGTACGGTGAGCAGTTCTTC. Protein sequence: CASSQDWRMGYGEQFF.